Below, 18 T cell receptor beta chains from the same sample are listed, as sequenced in a study of OX40 agonist ivuxolimab in advanced cancers. Profiled with immunoSEQ multiplex PCR; TCRdb holds only in-frame clones, not every one. The data contain roughly 50,000 clones, approximately 91% of them singletons. The sample was CD4+ or CD8+ T cells sorted from blood, taken in a trial of the OX40 agonist ivuxolimab. Receptor source: an adult with an advanced solid tumor such as melanoma, head and neck, liver or kidney cancer.

V is TRBV29-1 and J is TRBJ2-5; no definite D call. The CDR3 spans 13 residues. Germline CDR1 reads SQVTM; CDR2 reads ANQGSEA. V was pared by 3 bases and J by 1 base, with 9 bases between. The CDR3 reads CSVDLTVQETQYF. The DNA for the CDR3 is TGCAGCGTTGATTTAACAGTCCAAGAGACCCAGTACTTC.

This rearrangement joins TRBV9 to TRBJ2-3; TRBD2 matches at 8 bases. V was clipped by 0 bases and J by 6 bases; unmatched bases: 6. The CDR3 consists of 15 residues. Germline loops: CDR1 SGDLS, CDR2 YYNGEE. This CDR3 reads CASSVEGLGADTQYF. The CDR3 region has the DNA TGTGCCAGCAGCGTAGAGGGACTAGGGGCGGATACGCAGTATTTT.

The V gene is TRBV9, the J gene TRBJ1-3; the match to TRBD1 covers 7 bases. V trimming: 3 bases; J trimming: 0 bases; junction bases outside the gene matches: 3. This CDR3 is built from 15 residues. CDR1 SGDLS and CDR2 YYNGEE come from the germline V gene. The CDR3 nucleotides are TGTGCCAGCAGCGAGGGACAGAGCTCTGGAAACACCATATATTTT. This codes for CASSEGQSSGNTIYF.

V gene TRBV6-4 combines with J gene TRBJ1-4; 9 nucleotides line up with TRBD1. CDR3 length: 16 residues. Looked up from germline, CDR1 is MRHNA and CDR2 is SNTAGT. V shed 2 bases, J shed 6 bases, and the junction held 7 bases outside the gene matches. CDR3 region: CASSDTLGQGHEKLFF. The CDR3 DNA reads TGTGCCAGCAGTGACACTCTGGGACAGGGACATGAAAAACTGTTTTTT.

This clone was found a few times. V usage is TRBV6-4 and J usage is TRBJ2-3, with 11 bases fitting TRBD2. Losses at the gene ends were 6 bases for V and 1 base for J; bases not matched to a gene: 3. The germline V gene encodes CDR1 MRHNA and CDR2 SNTAGT. The CDR3 loop spans 15 amino acids. CDR3 DNA: TGTGCCAGCAGGGAACTAGCGGGGGGCACAGATACGCAGTATTTT. Translated: CASRELAGGTDTQYF.

The rearrangement links TRBV19 to TRBJ1-6; D ambiguous. V lost 8 bases and J 8 bases, leaving 22 bases between the germline ends. The CDR3 has 16 amino acids. Germline V CDR1 and CDR2: LNHDA, SQIVND (reference sequence). The DNA for the CDR3 is TGTGCCAGTGCCCAGTTCCGGCAGGACTTTCATTCACCCCTCCACTTT. Translating it yields CASAQFRQDFHSPLHF. Drawing the rest from reference TRBV19 and TRBJ1-6, the complete variable domain is DGGITQSPKYLFRKEGQNVTLSCEQNLNHDAMYWYRQDPGQGLRLIYYSQIVNDFQKGDIAEGYSVSREKKESFPLTVTSAQKNPTAFYLCASAQFRQDFHSPLHFGNGTRLTVT.

A single count supports this clone. V is TRBV19 and J is TRBJ1-1, with D perhaps matching TRBD1 (6 bases). This CDR3 is built from 14 residues. The V gene's germline CDR1 is LNHDA and CDR2 SQIVND (reference sequence). V shed 10 bases and J shed 4 bases, with 19 bases lying between them. The CDR3 sequence: CATSTGGMGTEAFF. Written as DNA, the CDR3 is TGTGCCACATCGACAGGTGGGATGGGCACTGAAGCTTTCTTT. Based on the CDR3 plus reference TRBV19 and TRBJ1-1, the full variable domain is DGGITQSPKYLFRKEGQNVTLSCEQNLNHDAMYWYRQDPGQGLRLIYYSQIVNDFQKGDIAEGYSVSREKKESFPLTVTSAQKNPTAFYLCATSTGGMGTEAFFGQGTRLTVV.

V and J are TRBV4-2 and TRBJ1-2, with 9 bases identical to TRBD1. Trimming cost V 4 bases and J 7 bases; bases outside gene matches: 16. The germline V gene encodes CDR1 LGHNA and CDR2 YNFKEQ. The CDR3 totals 17 residues. This chain's CDR3 is CASSPTRGTGPSSGYTF. The CDR3 DNA is TGTGCCAGCAGCCCGACCAGGGGGACAGGGCCTTCCAGTGGCTACACCTTC.

The chain links TRBV19 to TRBJ1-1; TRBD1 might be the D (5 bases). This CDR3 comprises 14 residues. Trimming took 3 bases from V and 2 from J, leaving 10 bases between them. CDR1 LNHDA and CDR2 SQIVND come from the germline V gene (reference sequence). This CDR3 reads CASSMQGVNTEAFF. In DNA, the CDR3 is TGTGCCAGTAGTATGCAGGGCGTAAACACTGAAGCTTTCTTT.

This chain's CDR3 is CASSQGQGDYEQYF. The DNA for the CDR3 is TGCGCCAGCAGCCAAGGTCAGGGAGACTACGAGCAGTACTTC. The chain carries TRBV4-1 and TRBJ2-7; D might be TRBD1 or TRBD2, each matching 5 bases. Germline V gene lookup returns CDR1 MGHRA and CDR2 YSYEKL. The V and J ends lost 1 base and 3 bases respectively, with 10 bases between them. The CDR3 runs to 14 residues.

Only one count was recorded for this clone. The chain joins TRBV13 to TRBJ2-7; 8 positions agree with TRBD2. Germline CDR1 and CDR2: PRHDT and FYEKMQ (reference sequence). CDR3 length: 17 amino acids. V lost 3 bases, J lost 2 bases, and 12 bases stayed unmatched. The CDR3 loop reads CASSLRLGLAGTYEQYF. The CDR3 DNA follows: TGTGCCAGCAGCTTGAGACTAGGACTAGCCGGGACCTACGAGCAGTACTTC.

The chain recombines TRBV6-5 with TRBJ1-1; D may be TRBD1 (5 bases). The CDR3 is 15 amino acids. The V and J ends lost 0 bases and 1 base respectively, with 9 bases between them. Germline CDR1 reads MNHEY; CDR2 reads SVGAGI. CDR3 region: CASSYSTTGNTEAFF. The DNA for the CDR3 is TGTGCCAGCAGTTACTCGACTACAGGGAACACTGAAGCTTTCTTT.

This clone was detected only once. The chain carries TRBV5-1 and TRBJ2-7; 7 bases are shared with TRBD1. CDR1 is SGHRS, CDR2 YFSETQ, per germline. Trimming removed 5 bases from V and 3 bases from J; junction bases left unmatched: 8. The CDR3 runs 14 residues. This chain's CDR3 is CASSLSGQNYEQYF. The CDR3 nucleotides read TGCGCCAGCAGTCTGTCGGGACAGAACTACGAGCAGTACTTC.

The CDR3 bases are TGCGCCAGCAGCCCGGGACAGAGCAATCAGCCCCAGCATTTT. Amino acids: CASSPGQSNQPQHF. This chain uses TRBV4-1 with TRBJ1-5; 7 nucleotides agree with TRBD1. The CDR3 is made up of 14 amino acids. Germline lookup yields CDR1 MGHRA and CDR2 YSYEKL. J lost 1 base, V lost 4 bases, and 1 base had no gene match.

The rearrangement uses TRBV5-6 and TRBJ2-1; 9 bases are a match to TRBD1. This CDR3 has 15 residues. J lost 6 bases, V lost 3 bases, and 7 bases had no gene match. CDR1 and CDR2 from the germline V gene are SGHDT and YYEEEE. This CDR3 is CASSWGTGPFNEQFF. The CDR3 DNA follows: TGTGCCAGCAGCTGGGGGACAGGGCCTTTCAATGAGCAGTTCTTC.

This chain links TRBV27 with TRBJ1-1; no clear D. CDR1 and CDR2 (germline): MNHEY, SMNVEV (reference sequence). The germline V and J ends were trimmed by 8 bases and 1 base, with 17 bases remaining between them. The CDR3 spans 15 residues. CDR3 in amino acids: CASYLRAARNTEAFF. The CDR3, as DNA: TGTGCCAGCTACCTTCGGGCCGCCAGGAACACTGAAGCTTTCTTT.

This chain links TRBV5-6 with TRBJ1-5, with no clear D. Germline V gene sequence: CDR1 SGHDT, CDR2 YYEEEE. The CDR3 consists of 13 residues. Deletions cut 0 bases from V and 5 bases from J, with 6 bases between. The DNA of the CDR3 is TGTGCCAGCAGCTTGGGTGGTTATCAGCCCCAGCATTTT. It codes for CASSLGGYQPQHF.

This clone was detected only once. CDR3 nucleotide sequence: TGTGCCATCAGTGCGATGATAACGGGATCTTCCGGAAACACCATATATTTT. It yields the protein CAISAMITGSSGNTIYF. The chain has TRBV10-3 and TRBJ1-3; D not resolved. This CDR3 comprises 17 residues. The germline V gene encodes CDR1 ENHRY and CDR2 SYGVKD. Trimming took off 4 bases at V and 4 bases at J, with 20 bases between the two ends.